There are many counts of the clone carrying this T cell receptor beta chain. A J-beta primer mix and a sample-barcoded 5' primer were used in a second PCR of about 7 to 11 cycles. TCRdb called the 5' RACE reads again in MiXCR, with one record for every CDR3 protein. The repertoire holds some 640,000 distinct CDR3 sequences, with about 30% as singletons. The CDR3 length is 13 residues. CDR1 and CDR2 (germline): ENHRY, SYGVKD. V was shortened by 4 bases and J by 3 bases, with 9 bases between the two germline ends. The data were obtained in a study of blood T cells in healthy people across ages. Study background: Template switching retrieved approximately one barcoded beta molecule for each two T cells.

The gene calls are TRBV10-3 and TRBJ2-5; D uncertain. The sequence came from a woman of 80 years or more in good health. The sequencing input was blood. CDR3 bases: TGTGCCATCAGTGTCTCGCAGGAAGAGACCCAGTACTTC. Translation gives CAISVSQEETQYF.